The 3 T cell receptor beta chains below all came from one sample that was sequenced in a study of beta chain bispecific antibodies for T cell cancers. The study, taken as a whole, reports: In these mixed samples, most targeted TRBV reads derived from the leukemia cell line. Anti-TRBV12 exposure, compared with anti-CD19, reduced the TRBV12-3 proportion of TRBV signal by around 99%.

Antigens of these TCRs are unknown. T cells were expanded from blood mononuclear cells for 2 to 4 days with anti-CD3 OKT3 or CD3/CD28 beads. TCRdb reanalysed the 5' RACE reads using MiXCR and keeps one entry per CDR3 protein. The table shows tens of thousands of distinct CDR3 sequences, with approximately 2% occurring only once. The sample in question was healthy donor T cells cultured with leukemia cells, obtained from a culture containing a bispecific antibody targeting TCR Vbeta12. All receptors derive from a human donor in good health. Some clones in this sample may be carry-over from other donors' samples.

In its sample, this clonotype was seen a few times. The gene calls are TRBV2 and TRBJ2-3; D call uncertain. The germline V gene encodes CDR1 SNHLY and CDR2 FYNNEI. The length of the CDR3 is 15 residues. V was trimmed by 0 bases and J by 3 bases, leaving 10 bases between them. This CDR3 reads CASSEATVRTDTQYF. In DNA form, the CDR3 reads TGTGCCAGCAGTGAAGCGACGGTACGGACAGATACGCAGTATTTT.

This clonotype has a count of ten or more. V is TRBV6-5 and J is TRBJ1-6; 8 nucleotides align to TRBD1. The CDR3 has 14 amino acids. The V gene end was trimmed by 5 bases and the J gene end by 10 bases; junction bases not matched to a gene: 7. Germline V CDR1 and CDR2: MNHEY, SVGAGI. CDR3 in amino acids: CASSTWTGTSPLHF. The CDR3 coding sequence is TGTGCCAGCAGTACCTGGACAGGGACGTCACCCCTCCACTTT.

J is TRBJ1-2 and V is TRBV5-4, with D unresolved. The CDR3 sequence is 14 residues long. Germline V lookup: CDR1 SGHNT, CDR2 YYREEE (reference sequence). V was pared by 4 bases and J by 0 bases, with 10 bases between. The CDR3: CASSPRESNYGYTF. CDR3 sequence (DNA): TGTGCCAGCAGCCCGAGGGAGTCTAACTATGGCTACACCTTC.